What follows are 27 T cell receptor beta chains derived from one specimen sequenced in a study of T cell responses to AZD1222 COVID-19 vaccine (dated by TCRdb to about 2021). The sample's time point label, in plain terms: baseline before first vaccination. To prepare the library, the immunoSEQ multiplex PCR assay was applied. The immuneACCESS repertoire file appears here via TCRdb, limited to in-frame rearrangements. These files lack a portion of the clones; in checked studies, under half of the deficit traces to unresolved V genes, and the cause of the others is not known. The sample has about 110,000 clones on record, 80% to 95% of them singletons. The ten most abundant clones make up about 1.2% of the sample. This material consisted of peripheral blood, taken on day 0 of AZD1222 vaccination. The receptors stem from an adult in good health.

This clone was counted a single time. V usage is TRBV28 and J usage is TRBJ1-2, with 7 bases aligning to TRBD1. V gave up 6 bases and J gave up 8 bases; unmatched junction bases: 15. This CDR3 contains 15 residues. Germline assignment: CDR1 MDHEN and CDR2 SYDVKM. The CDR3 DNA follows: TGTGCCAGCAGCCCCCCGATTCTGACAGGGTCCGGCTACACCTTC. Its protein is CASSPPILTGSGYTF.

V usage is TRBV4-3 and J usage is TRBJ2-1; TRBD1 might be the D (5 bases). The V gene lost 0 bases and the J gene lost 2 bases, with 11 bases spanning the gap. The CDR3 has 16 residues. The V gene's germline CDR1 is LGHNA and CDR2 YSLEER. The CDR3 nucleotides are TGCGCCAGCAGCCAAGATCAGCAGGGCCCCTACAATGAGCAGTTCTTC. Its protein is CASSQDQQGPYNEQFF.

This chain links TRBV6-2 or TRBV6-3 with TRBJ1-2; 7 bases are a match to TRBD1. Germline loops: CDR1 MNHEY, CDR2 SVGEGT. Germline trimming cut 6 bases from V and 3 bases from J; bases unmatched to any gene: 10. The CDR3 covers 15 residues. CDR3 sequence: CASSFQGGPHYGYTF. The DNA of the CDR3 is TGTGCCAGCAGCTTTCAGGGGGGTCCCCACTATGGCTACACCTTC.

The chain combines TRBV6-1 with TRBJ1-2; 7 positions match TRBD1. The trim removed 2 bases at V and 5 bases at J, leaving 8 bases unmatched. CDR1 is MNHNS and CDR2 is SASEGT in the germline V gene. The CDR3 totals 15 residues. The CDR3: CASSERLGTDYGYTF. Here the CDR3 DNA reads TGTGCCAGCAGTGAACGACTCGGGACAGATTATGGCTACACCTTC.

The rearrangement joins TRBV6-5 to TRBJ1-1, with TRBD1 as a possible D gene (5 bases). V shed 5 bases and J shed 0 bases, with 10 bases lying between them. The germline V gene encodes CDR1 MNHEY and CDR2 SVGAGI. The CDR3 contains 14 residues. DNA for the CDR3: TGTGCCAGCAGTCGGGACCGGATGAACACTGAAGCTTTCTTT. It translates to CASSRDRMNTEAFF.

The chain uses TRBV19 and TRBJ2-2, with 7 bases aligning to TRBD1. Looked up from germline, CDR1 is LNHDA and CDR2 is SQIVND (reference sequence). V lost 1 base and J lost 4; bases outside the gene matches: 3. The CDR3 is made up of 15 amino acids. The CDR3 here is CASSIGAGGTGELFF. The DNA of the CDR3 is TGTGCCAGTAGTATAGGAGCAGGGGGCACCGGGGAGCTGTTTTTT.

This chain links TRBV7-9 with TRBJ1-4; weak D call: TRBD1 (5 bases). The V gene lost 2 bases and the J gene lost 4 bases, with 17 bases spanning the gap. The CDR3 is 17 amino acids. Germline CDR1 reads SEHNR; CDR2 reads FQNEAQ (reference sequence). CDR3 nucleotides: TGTGCCAGCAGCTTAACGCGGGTACAGGCCTATAATGAAAAACTGTTTTTT. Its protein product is CASSLTRVQAYNEKLFF.

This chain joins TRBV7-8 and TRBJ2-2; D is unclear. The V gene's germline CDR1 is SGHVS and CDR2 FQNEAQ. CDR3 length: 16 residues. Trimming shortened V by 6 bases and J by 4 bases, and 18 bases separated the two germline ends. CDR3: CASSPSTDGITGELFF. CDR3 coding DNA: TGTGCCAGCAGTCCCTCAACTGACGGCATCACCGGGGAGCTGTTTTTT.

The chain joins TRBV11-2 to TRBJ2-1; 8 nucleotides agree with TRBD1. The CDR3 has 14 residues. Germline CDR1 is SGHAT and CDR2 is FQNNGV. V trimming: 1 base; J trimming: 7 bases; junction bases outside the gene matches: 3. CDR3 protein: CASSLGTGPNEQFF. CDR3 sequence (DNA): TGTGCCAGCAGCTTAGGGACAGGGCCTAATGAGCAGTTCTTC.

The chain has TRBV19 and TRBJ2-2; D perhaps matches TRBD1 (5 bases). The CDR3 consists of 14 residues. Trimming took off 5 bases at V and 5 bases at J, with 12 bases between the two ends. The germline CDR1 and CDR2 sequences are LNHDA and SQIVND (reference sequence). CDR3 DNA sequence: TGTGCCAGTAGTCCGGCTGCAGGGACCGGGGAGCTGTTTTTT. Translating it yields CASSPAAGTGELFF. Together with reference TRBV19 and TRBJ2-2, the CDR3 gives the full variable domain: DGGITQSPKYLFRKEGQNVTLSCEQNLNHDAMYWYRQDPGQGLRLIYYSQIVNDFQKGDIAEGYSVSREKKESFPLTVTSAQKNPTAFYLCASSPAAGTGELFFGEGSRLTVL.

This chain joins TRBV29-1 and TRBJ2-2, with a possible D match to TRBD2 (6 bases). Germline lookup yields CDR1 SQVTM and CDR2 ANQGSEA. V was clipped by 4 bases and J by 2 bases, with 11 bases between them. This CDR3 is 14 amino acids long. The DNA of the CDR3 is TGCAGCGTTGGGCGGGGAGAAAACACCGGGGAGCTGTTTTTT. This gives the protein CSVGRGENTGELFF.

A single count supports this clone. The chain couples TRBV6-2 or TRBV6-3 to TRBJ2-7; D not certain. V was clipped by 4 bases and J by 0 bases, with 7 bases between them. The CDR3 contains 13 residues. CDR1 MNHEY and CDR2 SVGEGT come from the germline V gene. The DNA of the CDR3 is TGTGCCAGCAGTTTTTCTTTCTCCTACGAGCAGTACTTC. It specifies CASSFSFSYEQYF.

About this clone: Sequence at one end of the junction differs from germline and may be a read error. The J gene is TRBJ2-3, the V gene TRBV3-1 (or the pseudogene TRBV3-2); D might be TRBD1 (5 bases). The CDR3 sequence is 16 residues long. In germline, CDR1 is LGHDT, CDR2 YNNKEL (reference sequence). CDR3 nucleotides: TGTGCCAGCAGTCAAGCAGGGCGTGGGGGCACAGATACGCAGTATTTT. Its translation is CASSQAGRGGTDTQYF.

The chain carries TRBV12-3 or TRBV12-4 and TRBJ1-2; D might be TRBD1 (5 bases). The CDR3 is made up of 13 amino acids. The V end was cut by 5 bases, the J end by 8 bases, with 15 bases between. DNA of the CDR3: TGTGCCAGCAGTACCTCAGGGCTAGGGGGCTACACCTTC. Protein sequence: CASSTSGLGGYTF.

The CDR3 spells CASTPPGGGYEQYF. The CDR3 DNA reads as TGTGCCAGCACCCCCCCGGGGGGAGGATACGAGCAGTACTTC. V and J are TRBV6-5 and TRBJ2-7, with TRBD2 matching over 7 bases. Unmatched junction bases numbered 10, after V lost 7 bases and J lost 4 bases. Germline CDR1 MNHEY, CDR2 SVGAGI. The CDR3 consists of 14 residues.

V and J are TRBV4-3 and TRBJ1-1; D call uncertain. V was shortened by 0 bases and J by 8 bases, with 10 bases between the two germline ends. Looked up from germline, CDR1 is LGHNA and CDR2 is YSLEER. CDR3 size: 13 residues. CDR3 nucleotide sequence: TGCGCCAGCAGCCAAGAAATGCGAACCGAAGCTTTCTTT. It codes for CASSQEMRTEAFF.

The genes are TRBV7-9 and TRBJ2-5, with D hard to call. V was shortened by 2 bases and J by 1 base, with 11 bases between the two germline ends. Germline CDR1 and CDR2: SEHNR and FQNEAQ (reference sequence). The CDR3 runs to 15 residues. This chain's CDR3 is CASSLPRVAQETQYF. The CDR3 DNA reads TGTGCCAGCAGCTTACCTCGGGTAGCCCAAGAGACCCAGTACTTC.

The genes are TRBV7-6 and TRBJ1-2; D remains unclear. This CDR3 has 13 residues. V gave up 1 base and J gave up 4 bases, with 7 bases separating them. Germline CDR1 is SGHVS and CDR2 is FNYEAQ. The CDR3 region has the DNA TGTGCCAGCAGCTTAGGAATGGGCTATGGCTACACCTTC. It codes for CASSLGMGYGYTF.

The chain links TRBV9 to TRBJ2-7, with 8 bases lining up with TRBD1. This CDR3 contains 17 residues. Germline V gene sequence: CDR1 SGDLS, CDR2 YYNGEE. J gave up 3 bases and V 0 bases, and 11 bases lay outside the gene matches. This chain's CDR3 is CASSVESTGVEDYEQYF. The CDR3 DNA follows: TGTGCCAGCAGCGTAGAATCGACAGGGGTTGAGGACTACGAGCAGTACTTC.

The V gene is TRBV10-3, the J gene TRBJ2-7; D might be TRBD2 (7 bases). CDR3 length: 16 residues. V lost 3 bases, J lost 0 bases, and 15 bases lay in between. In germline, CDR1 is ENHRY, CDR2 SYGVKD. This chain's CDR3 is CAISDPGGKGSYEQYF. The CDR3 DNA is TGTGCCATCAGTGACCCGGGGGGCAAAGGCTCCTACGAGCAGTACTTC.

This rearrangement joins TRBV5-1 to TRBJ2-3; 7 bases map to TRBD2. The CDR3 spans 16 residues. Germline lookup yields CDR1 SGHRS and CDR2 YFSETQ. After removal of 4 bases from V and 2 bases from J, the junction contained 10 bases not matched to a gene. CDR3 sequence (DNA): TGCGCCAGCAGCCCGGATGGACTAGGATACACAGATACGCAGTATTTT. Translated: CASSPDGLGYTDTQYF.

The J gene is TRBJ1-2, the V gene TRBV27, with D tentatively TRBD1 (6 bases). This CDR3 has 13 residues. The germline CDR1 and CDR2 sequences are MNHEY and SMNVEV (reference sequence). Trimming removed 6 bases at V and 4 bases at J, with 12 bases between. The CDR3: CASRTIQGYGYTF. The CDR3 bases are TGTGCCAGCAGGACCATACAGGGCTATGGCTACACCTTC.

CDR3 sequence: CASSAGQTNTGELFF. Here the CDR3 DNA reads TGTGCCAGCAGCGCGGGACAGACGAACACCGGGGAGCTGTTTTTT. The chain combines TRBV9 with TRBJ2-2; 7 nucleotides line up with TRBD1. The CDR3 has 15 amino acids. Germline V gene sequence: CDR1 SGDLS, CDR2 YYNGEE. Trimming cost V 3 bases and J 0 bases; bases outside gene matches: 2.

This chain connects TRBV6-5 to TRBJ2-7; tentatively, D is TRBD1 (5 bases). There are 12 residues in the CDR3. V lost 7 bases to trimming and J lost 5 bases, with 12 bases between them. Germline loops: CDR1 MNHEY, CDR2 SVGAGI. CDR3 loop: CASTLTANEQYF. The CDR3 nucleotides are TGTGCCAGCACCCTGACAGCAAACGAGCAGTACTTC.

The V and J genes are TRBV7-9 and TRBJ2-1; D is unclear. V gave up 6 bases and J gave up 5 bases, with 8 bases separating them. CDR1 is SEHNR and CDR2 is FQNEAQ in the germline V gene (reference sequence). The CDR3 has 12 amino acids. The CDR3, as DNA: TGTGCCAGCAGGTCCTGGCACAATGAGCAGTTCTTC. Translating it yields CASRSWHNEQFF.

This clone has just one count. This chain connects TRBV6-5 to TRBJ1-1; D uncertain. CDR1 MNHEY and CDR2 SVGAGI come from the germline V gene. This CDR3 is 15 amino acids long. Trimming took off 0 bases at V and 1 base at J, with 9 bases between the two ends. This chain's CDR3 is CASSYSILQNTEAFF. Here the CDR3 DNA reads TGTGCCAGCAGTTACTCGATTTTGCAGAACACTGAAGCTTTCTTT.

CDR3 region: CAWSVAAGYEQYF. DNA for the CDR3: TGTGCCTGGAGTGTCGCGGCGGGCTACGAGCAGTACTTC. The genes are TRBV30 and TRBJ2-7, with a tentative D call TRBD2 (5 bases). The CDR3 sequence is 13 residues long. Germline CDR1 and CDR2: GTSNPN and SVGIG (reference sequence). Trimming took 0 bases from V and 3 from J, leaving 9 bases between them.